The entry below gives a single T cell receptor (beta chain) sequence along with its context. Its antigen is as yet unknown. The data were obtained in a study of cytomegalovirus exposure and HLA in healthy donors. Findings of the study overall: Earlier analysis yielded a pattern in which most TCR beta V segments were productive about 87% or about 30% of the time. TCR beta V- and J-gene trimming, according to a later analysis, was linked to a missense DCLRE1C variant. The study dropped some indistinguishable V segments, TRBV6-2 and TRBV6-3 among them. Sequencing depth roughly uniform across donors was assumed in presence/absence analyses.

60 Vbeta and 13 Jbeta primers were used in PCR. Clones were read by immunoSEQ multiplex PCR, and TCRdb kept only the in-frame ones, dropping some. The data hold some 95,000 clones, with under 75% observed a single time. Trimming left V 4 bases short and J 3 bases short, with 7 bases between. Germline CDR1 is SGHRS and CDR2 is YFSETQ. The CDR3 spans 12 residues. V usage is TRBV5-1 and J usage is TRBJ1-2; no clear D gene. The source of this sequence is a female donor in good health and CMV-seronegative. Input material: PBMCs. The CDR3 here is CASSPVDYGYTF. Here the CDR3 DNA reads TGCGCCAGCAGCCCAGTCGACTATGGCTACACCTTC.